Sequencing of this T cell receptor beta chain was carried out in a study of memory CD4+ T cells and cytomegalovirus serostatus. For the study at large: This sample comes from healthy Belgian adults, roughly 9 CMV seropositive, under 25 seronegative. Study results and caveats: Median bootstrapped AUC for CMV status was roughly 0.95 originally, just under 0.93 US-trained. About 40% of the roughly 160 known CMV-associated TCRbeta sequences appeared in CD4+ memory.

The assay was immunoSEQ multiplex PCR, and TCRdb's table has in-frame clones only and misses some. This sample has about 56,000 clones; 82% occur once, and the top ten carry approximately 0.39%. Notes on this clone: Its antigen is not known.

The sort gate was single viable CD3+CD4+CD8-CD45RO+ cells for memory CD4+ T cells. V dropped 0 bases and J dropped 8 bases, with 25 bases sitting between them. This CDR3 has 18 amino acids. Germline V lookup: CDR1 GTSNPN, CDR2 SVGIG (reference sequence). Sequenced input: memory CD4+ T cells from blood. The chain employs TRBV30 and TRBJ1-4; D gene unclear. The TCR comes from an adult in good health and CMV-seronegative. The CDR3 DNA follows: TGTGCCTGGAGTGTACTCTCGTTTCAACTGGGCTTGAGAGAAAAACTGTTTTTT. Its protein product is CAWSVLSFQLGLREKLFF.